This note documents a single TCR beta chain sequence. The target of this receptor is not known. Per-base qualities were not stored, and no clone one base away is much larger. The data are from a study of blood T cell repertoires in COVID-19 (dated by TCRdb to 2020 to 2022). At the level of the whole study: Samples from collaborators originated in the United States, Italy and Spain and spanned both the acute and convalescent phases of COVID-19. The samples were drawn from two sources: the first 160 participants of the ongoing ImmuneRACE study, and 1,254 subjects contributed by 6 global collaborators. Sample metadata almost always included a de-identified subject ID, COVID-19 status, age in years and sex. Deeply sampled blood TCRbeta repertoires from subjects exposed to, actively infected with, or recovered from COVID-19 were included in the dataset. Where HLA class I and class II types were available, the types were taken from metadata supplied by the sample provider, not from assay-based typing. The repertoires were made available in a free public database intended to serve as a resource for research on the immune response to SARS-CoV-2. The prospective study material was composed of cDNA or gDNA derived from T cells, B-cell-depleted T cells, or PBMCs. Study-level results and caveats: The amount of clinical and demographic metadata varied by source and participant and was provided uncurated.

The immunoSEQ Assay, a bias-controlled multiplex PCR, was used to amplify TCRbeta CDR3 regions from genomic DNA. Per the source publication's procedure: The number of nucleated cells in each sample was estimated by amplification of reference gene primers within the assay. To quantify the absolute abundance of each unique TCRbeta CDR3 rearrangement, sequence reads were collapsed and filtered. Productive Simpson clonality was computed per sample as the square root of Simpson's diversity index over productive rearrangements. The table comes from immuneACCESS by way of TCRdb, which keeps in-frame sequences with V and J called. Part of the clones is missing from these tables; in studies checked, under half for an unresolved V gene and the rest for unknown reasons. From that table come the V and J calls and clone size; the DNA was used to work out D and trimming. Across this sample there are around 700,000 clones, with 80% to 90% seen only once. Of the sample, over 0.2% falls within the top ten clones.

Relative to germline, V is missing 5 bases and J is missing 0 bases, with 0 bases of the junction outside any gene match. The germline V gene (reference sequence) yields MNHEY for CDR1 and SMNVEV for CDR2. The CDR3 holds 13 amino acids from the cysteine to the phenylalanine. Only CDR3 DNA remains: 39 bases, in frame from the first base. Whole blood was collected in K2EDTA tubes by collaborating institutions according to the institutions' own protocols. For TCRbeta analysis, collaborators shipped samples in one of three forms: frozen whole blood, isolated PBMCs, or DNA extracted from either of those sample types.

This receptor was obtained from a woman aged 18-29 years with acute or convalescent COVID-19. The chain joins TRBV27 to TRBJ2-5, and 7 junctional nucleotides match TRBD2. The sample was peripheral blood. In nucleotide form, the sequence is TGTGCCAGCAGTCTAGCGGACCAAGAGACCCAGTACTTC. This translates into CASSLADQETQYF.